The source of this T cell receptor (beta chain) is a study of T cells after posttransplantation cyclophosphamide. Study-level results: Blood and skin or GI T cell repertoires showed limited TRB overlap.

Regarding this clone: Its antigen is undetermined.

Some clones are missing from TCRdb's copy, which holds only in-frame ones; the method was immunoSEQ multiplex PCR. The sample comprises tens of thousands of clones, approximately 94% of which are singletons, and about 3.1% rests with the top ten. CDR1 is SGHAT and CDR2 is FQDESV in the germline V gene (reference sequence). The CDR3 covers 17 residues. V dropped 5 bases and J dropped 4; count of bases not matched to a gene: 7. This receptor was obtained from a woman aged 25 to 39 in good health and a related stem cell transplant donor. The source material was PBMCs. The V call is TRBV11-1, the J call TRBJ2-1, with 14 bases aligning to TRBD2. DNA for the CDR3: TGTGCCAGCAGCATGAGGGGACTAGCGGGGGCGTACAATGAGCAGTTCTTC. Translation: CASSMRGLAGAYNEQFF.